This T cell receptor (beta chain) comes out of a study of blood T cell repertoires in COVID-19. Overall study context: Samples taken during acute and convalescent COVID-19 were collected in the United States, Italy and Spain. Nucleic acid was either cDNA or gDNA, and it came from T cells, B-cell-depleted T cells, or PBMCs.

Data came from immunoSEQ multiplex PCR; TCRdb stores just in-frame clones and leaves some out. In the table there are 150,000 to 200,000 clones, 80% to 90% of which are singletons. The CDR3 sequence is 14 residues long. The V end was cut by 5 bases, the J end by 4 bases, with 14 bases between. Looked up from germline, CDR1 is KGHSH and CDR2 is LQKENI. Those enrolled in Seattle joined during active infection and were followed longitudinally afterward. The rearrangement uses TRBV18 and TRBJ1-2, with D perhaps TRBD1 (6 bases). The source is an older woman with COVID-19, enrolled during active disease. The sequenced sample was peripheral blood. CDR3 bases: TGTGCCAGCTCATCACAGGACAGCATCTATGGCTACACCTTC. Encoded protein: CASSSQDSIYGYTF.